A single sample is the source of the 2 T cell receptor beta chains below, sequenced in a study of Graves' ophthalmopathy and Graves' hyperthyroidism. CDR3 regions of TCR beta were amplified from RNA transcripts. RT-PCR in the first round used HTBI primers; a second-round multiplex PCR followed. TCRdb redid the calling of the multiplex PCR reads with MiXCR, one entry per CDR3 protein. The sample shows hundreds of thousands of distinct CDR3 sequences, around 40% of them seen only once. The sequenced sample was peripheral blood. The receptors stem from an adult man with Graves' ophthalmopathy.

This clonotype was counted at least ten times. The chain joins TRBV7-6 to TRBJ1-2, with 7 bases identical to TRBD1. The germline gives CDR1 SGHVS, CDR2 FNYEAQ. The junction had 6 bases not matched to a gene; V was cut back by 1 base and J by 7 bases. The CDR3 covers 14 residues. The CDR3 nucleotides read TGTGCCAGCAGCTTAGACAGGGGCGACACTGGCTACACCTTC. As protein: CASSLDRGDTGYTF.

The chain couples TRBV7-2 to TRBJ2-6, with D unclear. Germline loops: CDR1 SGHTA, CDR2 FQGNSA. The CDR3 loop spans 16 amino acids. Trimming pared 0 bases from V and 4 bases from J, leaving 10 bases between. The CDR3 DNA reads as TGTGCCAGCAGCTTAGCAGGGCTGGACGGGGCCAACGTCCTGACTTTC. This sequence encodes CASSLAGLDGANVLTF.